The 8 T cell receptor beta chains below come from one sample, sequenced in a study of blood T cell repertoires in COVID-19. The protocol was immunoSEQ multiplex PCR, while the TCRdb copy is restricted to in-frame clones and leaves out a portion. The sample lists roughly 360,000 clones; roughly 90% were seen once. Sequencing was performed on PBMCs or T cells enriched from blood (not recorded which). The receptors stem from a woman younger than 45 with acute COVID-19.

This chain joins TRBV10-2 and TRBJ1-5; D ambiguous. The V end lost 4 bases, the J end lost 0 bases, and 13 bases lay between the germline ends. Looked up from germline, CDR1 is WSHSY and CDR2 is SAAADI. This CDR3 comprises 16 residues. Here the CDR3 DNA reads TGCGCCAGCAGTGCGGGATCGTACTATAGCAATCAGCCCCAGCATTTT. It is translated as CASSAGSYYSNQPQHF.

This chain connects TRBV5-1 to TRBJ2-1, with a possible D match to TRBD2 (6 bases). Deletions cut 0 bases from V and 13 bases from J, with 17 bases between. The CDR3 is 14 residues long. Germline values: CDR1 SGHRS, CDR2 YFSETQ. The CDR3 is CASSLAQRASPQFF. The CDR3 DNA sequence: TGCGCCAGCAGCTTGGCTCAGCGGGCCTCGCCCCAGTTCTTC.

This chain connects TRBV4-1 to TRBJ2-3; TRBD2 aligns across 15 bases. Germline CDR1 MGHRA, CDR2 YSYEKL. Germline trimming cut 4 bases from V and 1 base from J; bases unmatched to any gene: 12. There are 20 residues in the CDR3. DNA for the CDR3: TGCGCCAGCAGCCGTTTCCGGACTAGCGGGGGGGCCGTTGGCACAGATACGCAGTATTTT. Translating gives CASSRFRTSGGAVGTDTQYF.

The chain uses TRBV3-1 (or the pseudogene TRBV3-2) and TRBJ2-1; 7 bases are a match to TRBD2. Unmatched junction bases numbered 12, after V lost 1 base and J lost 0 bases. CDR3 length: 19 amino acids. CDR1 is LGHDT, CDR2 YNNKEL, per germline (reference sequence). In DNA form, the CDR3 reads TGTGCCAGCAGCCAAGGAAAAGTAGCGGGCGTTACCTCCTACAATGAGCAGTTCTTC. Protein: CASSQGKVAGVTSYNEQFF.

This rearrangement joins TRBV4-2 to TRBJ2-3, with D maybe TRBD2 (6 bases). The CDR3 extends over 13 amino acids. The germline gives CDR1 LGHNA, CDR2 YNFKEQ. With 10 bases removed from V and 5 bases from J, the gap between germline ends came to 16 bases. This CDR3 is CATSPRGEDTQYF. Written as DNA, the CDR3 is TGTGCCACCTCTCCGCGGGGAGAAGATACGCAGTATTTT.

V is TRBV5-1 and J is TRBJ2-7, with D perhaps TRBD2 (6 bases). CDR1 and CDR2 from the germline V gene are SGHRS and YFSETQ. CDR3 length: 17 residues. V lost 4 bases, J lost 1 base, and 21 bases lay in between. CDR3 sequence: CASSGGSTGGNSYEQYF. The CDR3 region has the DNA TGCGCCAGCAGCGGAGGATCAACAGGAGGGAATTCCTACGAGCAGTACTTC.

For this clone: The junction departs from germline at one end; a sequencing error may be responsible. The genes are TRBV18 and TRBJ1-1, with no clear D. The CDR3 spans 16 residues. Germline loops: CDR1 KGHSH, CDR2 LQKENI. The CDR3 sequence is CASSPGGKASNAEAFF. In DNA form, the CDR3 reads TGTGCCAGCTCACCAGGAGGTAAAGCCTCGAACGCTGAAGCTTTCTTT.

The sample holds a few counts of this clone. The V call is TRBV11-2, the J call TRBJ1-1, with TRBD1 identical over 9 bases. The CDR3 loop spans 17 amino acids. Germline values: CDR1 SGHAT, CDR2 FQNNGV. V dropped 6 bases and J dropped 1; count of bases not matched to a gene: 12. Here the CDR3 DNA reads TGTGCCAGCAGTAAGGGACAGGGTGGGTTGGCGAACACTGAAGCTTTCTTT. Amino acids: CASSKGQGGLANTEAFF.